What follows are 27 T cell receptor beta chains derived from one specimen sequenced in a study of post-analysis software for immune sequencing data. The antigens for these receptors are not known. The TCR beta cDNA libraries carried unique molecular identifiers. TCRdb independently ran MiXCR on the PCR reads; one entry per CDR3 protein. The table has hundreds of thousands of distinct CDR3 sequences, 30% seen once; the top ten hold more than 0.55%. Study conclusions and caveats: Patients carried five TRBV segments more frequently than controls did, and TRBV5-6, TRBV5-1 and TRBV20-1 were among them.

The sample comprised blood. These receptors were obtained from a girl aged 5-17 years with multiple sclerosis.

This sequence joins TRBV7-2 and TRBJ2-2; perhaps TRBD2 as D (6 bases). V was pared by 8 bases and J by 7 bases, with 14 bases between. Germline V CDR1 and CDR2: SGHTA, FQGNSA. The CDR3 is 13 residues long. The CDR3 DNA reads TGTGCCAGCGGCGGGGCTGTAGGCGGGGAGCTGTTTTTT. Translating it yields CASGGAVGGELFF.

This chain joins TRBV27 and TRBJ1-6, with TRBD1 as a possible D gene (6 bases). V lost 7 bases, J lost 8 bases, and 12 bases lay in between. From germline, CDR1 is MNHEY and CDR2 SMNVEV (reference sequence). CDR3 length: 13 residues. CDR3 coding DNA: TGTGCCAGCATGGACAGAGAGGATTCACCCCTCCACTTT. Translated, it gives CASMDREDSPLHF.

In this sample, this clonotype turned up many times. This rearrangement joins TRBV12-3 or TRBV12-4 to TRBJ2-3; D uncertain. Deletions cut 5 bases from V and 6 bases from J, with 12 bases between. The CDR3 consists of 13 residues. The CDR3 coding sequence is TGTGCCAGCAGTCCGGGCTCGCCGGATACGCAGTATTTT. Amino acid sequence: CASSPGSPDTQYF.

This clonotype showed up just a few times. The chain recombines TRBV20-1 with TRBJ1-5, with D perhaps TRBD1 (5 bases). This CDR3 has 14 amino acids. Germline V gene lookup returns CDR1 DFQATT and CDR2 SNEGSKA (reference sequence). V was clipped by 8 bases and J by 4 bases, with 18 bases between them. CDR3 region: CSTTIWGGNQPQHF. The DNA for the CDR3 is TGCAGTACCACAATTTGGGGGGGGAATCAGCCCCAGCATTTT.

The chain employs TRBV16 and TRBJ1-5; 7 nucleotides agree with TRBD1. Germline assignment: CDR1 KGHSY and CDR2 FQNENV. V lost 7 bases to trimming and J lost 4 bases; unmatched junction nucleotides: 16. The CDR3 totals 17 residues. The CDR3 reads CASKGAIGLIRNQPQHF. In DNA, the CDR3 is TGTGCCAGCAAGGGGGCTATAGGGCTGATTAGGAATCAGCCCCAGCATTTT.

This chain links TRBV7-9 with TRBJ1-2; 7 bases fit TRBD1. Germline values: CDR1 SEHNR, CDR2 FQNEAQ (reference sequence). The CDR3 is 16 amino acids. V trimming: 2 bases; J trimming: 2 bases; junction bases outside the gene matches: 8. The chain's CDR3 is CASSLLSRDSNYGYTF. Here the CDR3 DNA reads TGTGCCAGCAGCTTATTAAGCCGGGACAGCAACTATGGCTACACCTTC. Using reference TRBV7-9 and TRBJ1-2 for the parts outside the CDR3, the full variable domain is DTGVSQNPRHKITKRGQNVTFRCDPISEHNRLYWYRQTLGQGPEFLTYFQNEAQLEKSRLLSDRFSAERPKGSFSTLEIQRTEQGDSAMYLCASSLLSRDSNYGYTFGSGTRLTVV.

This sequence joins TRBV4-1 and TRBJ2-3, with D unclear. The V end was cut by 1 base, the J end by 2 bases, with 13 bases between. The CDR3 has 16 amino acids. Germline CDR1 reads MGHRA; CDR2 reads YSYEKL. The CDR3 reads CASSQGPPVYTDTQYF. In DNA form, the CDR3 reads TGCGCCAGCAGCCAAGGGCCCCCCGTGTACACAGATACGCAGTATTTT.

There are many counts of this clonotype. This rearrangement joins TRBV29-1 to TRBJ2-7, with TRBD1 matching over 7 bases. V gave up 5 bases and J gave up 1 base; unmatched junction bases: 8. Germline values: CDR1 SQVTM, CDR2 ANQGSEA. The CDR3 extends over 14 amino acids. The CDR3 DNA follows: TGCAGCGTTAAACCGACAGGGAGTTCCTACGAGCAGTACTTC. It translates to CSVKPTGSSYEQYF.

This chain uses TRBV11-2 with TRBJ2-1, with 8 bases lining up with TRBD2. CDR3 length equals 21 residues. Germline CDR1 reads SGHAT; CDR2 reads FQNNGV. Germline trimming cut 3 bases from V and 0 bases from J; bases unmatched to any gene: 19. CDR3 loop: CASSFPLQGSQRGSSYNEQFF. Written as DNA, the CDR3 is TGTGCCAGCAGCTTCCCCTTACAGGGTTCCCAGCGGGGGAGCTCCTACAATGAGCAGTTCTTC. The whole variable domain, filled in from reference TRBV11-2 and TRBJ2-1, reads EAGVAQSPRYKIIEKRQSVAFWCNPISGHATLYWYQQILGQGPKLLIQFQNNGVVDDSQLPKDRFSAERLKGVDSTLKIQPAKLEDSAVYLCASSFPLQGSQRGSSYNEQFFGPGTRLTVL.

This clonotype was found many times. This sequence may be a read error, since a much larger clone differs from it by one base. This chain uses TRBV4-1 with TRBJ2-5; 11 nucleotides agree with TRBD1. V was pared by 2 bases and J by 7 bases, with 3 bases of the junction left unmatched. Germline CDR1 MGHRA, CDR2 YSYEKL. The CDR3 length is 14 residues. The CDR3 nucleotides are TGCGCCAGCAGCCAAACCGGGACAGGGGGGACCCAGTACTTC. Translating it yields CASSQTGTGGTQYF.

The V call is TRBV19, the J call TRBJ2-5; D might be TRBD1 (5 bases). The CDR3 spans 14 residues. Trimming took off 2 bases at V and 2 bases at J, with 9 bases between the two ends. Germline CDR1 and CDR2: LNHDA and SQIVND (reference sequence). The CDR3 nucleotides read TGTGCCAGTAGTATACAGGGCGGACAAGAGACCCAGTACTTC. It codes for CASSIQGGQETQYF.

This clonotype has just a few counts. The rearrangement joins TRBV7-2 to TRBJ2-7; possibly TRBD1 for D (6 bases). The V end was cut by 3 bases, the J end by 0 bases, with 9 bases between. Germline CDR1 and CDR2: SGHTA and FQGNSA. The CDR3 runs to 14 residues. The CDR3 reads CASSFDRISYEQYF. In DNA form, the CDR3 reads TGTGCCAGCAGCTTTGACAGGATCTCCTACGAGCAGTACTTC.

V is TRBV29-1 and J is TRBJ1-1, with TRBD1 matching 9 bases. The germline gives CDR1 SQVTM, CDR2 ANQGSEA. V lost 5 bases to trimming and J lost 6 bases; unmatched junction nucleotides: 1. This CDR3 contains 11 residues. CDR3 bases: TGCAGCGTTCACAGGGGGCCTGAAGCTTTCTTT. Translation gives CSVHRGPEAFF.

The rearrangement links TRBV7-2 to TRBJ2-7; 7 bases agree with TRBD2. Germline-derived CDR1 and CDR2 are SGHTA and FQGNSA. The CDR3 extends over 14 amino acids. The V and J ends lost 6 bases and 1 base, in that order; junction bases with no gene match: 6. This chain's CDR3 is CASSSRAGSYEQYF. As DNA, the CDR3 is TGTGCCAGCAGTTCCAGAGCGGGATCCTACGAGCAGTACTTC.

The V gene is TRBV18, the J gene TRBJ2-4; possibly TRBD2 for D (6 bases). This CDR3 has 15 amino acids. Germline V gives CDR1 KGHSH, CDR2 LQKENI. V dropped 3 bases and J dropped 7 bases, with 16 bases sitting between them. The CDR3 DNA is TGTGCCAGCTCACCTAATCGGGGGTCGGATAACATTCAGTACTTC. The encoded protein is CASSPNRGSDNIQYF.

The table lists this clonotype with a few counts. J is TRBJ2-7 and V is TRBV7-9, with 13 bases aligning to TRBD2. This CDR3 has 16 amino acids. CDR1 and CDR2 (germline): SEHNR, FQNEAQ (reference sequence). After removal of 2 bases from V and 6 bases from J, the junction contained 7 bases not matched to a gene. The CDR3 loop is CASSLLGTSGDGEQYF. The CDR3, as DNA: TGTGCCAGCAGCTTACTGGGGACTAGCGGGGATGGCGAGCAGTACTTC.

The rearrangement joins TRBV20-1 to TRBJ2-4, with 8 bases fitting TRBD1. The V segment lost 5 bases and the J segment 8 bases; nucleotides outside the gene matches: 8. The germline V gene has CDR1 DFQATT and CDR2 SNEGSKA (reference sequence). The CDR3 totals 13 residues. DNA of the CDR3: TGCAGTGCTGGACAGGGAGCAAGTCACATTCAGTACTTC. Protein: CSAGQGASHIQYF.

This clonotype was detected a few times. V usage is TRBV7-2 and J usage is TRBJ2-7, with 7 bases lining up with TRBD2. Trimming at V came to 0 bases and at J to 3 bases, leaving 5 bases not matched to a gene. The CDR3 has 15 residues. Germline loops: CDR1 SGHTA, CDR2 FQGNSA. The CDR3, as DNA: TGTGCCAGCAGCTTAGCGGGAGGGCAGTTCTACGAGCAGTACTTC. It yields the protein CASSLAGGQFYEQYF.

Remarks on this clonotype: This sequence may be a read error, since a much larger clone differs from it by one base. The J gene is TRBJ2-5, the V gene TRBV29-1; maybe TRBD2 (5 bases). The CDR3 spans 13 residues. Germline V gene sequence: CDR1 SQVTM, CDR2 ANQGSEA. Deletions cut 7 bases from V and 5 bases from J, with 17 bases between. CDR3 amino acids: CSAPGGRHETQYF. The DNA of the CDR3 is TGCAGCGCACCAGGAGGAAGGCATGAGACCCAGTACTTC.

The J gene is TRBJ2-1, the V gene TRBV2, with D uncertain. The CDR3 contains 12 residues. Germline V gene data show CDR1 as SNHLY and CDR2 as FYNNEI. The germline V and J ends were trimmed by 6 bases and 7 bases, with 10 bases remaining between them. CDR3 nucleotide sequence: TGTGCCAGCAGGGAAATAAAGAATGAGCAGTTCTTC. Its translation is CASREIKNEQFF.

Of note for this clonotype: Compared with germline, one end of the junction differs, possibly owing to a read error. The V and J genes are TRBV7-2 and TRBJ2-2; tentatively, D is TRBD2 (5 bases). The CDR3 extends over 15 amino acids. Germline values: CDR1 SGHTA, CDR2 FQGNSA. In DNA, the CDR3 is TGTGCCAACAGCCCACGGCTAGCTAGCACCGGGGAGCGGTTTTTT. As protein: CANSPRLASTGERFF.

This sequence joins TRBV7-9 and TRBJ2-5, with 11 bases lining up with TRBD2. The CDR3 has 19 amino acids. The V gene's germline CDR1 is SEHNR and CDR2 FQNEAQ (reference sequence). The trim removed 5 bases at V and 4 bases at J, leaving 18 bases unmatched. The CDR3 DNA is TGTGCCAGCAGCATACCCCTCCTAGCGGGGGGCAAACCCTTAGAGACCCAGTACTTC. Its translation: CASSIPLLAGGKPLETQYF.

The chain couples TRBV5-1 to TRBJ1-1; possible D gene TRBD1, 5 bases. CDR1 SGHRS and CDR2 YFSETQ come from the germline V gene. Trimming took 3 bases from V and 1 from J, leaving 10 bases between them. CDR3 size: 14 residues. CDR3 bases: TGCGCCAGCAGCTCCCGACAGTCGAACACTGAAGCTTTCTTT. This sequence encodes CASSSRQSNTEAFF.

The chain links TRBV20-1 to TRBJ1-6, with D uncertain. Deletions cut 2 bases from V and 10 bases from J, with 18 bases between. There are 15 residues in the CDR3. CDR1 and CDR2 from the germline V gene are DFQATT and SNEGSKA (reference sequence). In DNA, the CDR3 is TGCAGTGCTAGAAATTCCGGGCCAATGGAGTCACCCCTCCACTTT. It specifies CSARNSGPMESPLHF.

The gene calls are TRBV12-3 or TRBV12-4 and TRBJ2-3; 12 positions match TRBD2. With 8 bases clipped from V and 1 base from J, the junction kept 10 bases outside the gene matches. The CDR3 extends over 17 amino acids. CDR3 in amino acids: CASGRLAGGTRTDTQYF. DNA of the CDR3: TGTGCCAGCGGAAGGCTAGCGGGAGGGACGCGCACAGATACGCAGTATTTT.

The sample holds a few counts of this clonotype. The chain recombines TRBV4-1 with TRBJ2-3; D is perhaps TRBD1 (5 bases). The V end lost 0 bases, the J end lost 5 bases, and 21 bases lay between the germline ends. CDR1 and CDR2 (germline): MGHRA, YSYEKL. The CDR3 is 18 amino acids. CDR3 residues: CASSQDPPKGPWLDTQYF. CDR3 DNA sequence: TGCGCCAGCAGCCAAGATCCCCCCAAGGGGCCGTGGTTAGATACGCAGTATTTT.

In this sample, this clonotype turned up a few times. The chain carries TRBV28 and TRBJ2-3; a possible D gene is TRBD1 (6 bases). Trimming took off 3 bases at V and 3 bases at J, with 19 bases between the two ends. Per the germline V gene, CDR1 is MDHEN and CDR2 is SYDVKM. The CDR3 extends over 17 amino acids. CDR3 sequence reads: CASSFRLRGEGTDTQYF. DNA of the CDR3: TGTGCCAGCAGTTTTCGACTCAGGGGTGAGGGGACAGATACGCAGTATTTT.